This TCR beta chain was obtained from a study of cytotoxic CD8 clonotypes in ibrutinib-treated CLL. At the level of the study: IGHV unmutated fewer than 18; relapsed/refractory 11 to 12; treatment-naive over 14. Following a median about eleven months of treatment, with a range of 6 to 36, response samples were taken.

Within the sample, this clone is medium-sized. Targeted sequencing depth ranged from 1 in 200,000 to 1 in 1 million T cells. The data were produced by immunoSEQ multiplex PCR, yet TCRdb's version contains in-frame clones alone and is incomplete. Of fewer than 90,000 clones detected, about 86% appear once; the ten largest clones hold around 5.4%. Germline CDR1 and CDR2: SGHRS and YFSETQ. The V gene lost 4 bases and the J gene lost 2 bases, with 12 bases spanning the gap. The CDR3 runs 14 residues. The rearrangement joins TRBV5-1 to TRBJ2-5, with a tentative D call TRBD1 (6 bases). The sequencing used PBMCs, collected before ibrutinib treatment. This receptor was identified in a human donor with chronic lymphocytic leukemia. The CDR3 coding sequence is TGCGCCAGCAGCCTACGGACAGTTCAAGAGACCCAGTACTTC. It translates to CASSLRTVQETQYF.